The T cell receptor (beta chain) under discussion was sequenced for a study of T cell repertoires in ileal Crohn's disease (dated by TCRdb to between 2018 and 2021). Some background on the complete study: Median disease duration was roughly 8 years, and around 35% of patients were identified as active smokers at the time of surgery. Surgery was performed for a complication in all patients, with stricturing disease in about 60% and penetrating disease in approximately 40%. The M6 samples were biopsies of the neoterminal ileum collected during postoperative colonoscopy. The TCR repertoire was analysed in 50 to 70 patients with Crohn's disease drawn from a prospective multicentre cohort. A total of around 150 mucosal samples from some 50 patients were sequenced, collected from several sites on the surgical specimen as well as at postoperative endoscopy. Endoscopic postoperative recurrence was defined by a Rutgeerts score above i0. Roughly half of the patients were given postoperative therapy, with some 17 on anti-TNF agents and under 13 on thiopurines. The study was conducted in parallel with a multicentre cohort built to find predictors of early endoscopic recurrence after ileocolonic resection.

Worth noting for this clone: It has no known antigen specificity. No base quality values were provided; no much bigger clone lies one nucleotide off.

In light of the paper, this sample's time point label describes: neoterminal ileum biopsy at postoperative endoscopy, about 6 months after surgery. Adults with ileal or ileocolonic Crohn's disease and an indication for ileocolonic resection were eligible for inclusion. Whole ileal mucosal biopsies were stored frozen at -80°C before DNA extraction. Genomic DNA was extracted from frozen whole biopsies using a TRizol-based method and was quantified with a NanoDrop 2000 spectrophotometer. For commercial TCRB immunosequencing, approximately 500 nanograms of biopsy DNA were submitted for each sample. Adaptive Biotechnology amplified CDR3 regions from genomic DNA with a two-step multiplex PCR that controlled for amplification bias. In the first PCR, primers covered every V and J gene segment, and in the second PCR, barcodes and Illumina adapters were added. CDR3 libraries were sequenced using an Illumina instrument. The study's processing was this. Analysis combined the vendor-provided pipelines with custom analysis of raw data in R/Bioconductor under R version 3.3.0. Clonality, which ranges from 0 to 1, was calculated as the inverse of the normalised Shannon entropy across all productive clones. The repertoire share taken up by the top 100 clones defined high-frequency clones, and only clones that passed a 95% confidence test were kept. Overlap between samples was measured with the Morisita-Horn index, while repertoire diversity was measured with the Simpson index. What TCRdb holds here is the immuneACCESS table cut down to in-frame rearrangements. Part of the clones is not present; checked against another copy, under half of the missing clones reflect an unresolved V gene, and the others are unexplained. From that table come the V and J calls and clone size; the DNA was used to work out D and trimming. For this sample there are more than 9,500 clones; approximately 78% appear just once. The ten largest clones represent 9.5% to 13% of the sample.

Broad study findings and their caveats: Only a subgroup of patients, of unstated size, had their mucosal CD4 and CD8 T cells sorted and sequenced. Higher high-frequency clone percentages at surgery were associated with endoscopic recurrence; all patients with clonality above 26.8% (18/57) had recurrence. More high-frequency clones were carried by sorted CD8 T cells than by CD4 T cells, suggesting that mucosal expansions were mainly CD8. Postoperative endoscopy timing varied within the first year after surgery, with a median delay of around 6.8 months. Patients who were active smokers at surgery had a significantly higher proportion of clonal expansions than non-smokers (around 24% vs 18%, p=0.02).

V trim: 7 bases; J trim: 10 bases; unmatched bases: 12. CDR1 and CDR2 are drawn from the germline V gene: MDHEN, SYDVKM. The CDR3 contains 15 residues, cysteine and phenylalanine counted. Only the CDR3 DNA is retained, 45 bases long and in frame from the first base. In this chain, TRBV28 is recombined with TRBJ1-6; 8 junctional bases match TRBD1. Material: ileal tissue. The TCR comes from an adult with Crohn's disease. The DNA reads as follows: TGTGCCAGCACGTTCTCAGGACAGGGAGGATCACCCCTCCACTTT. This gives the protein CASTFSGQGGSPLHF.